The rows below give T cell receptor beta chains drawn from one sample of a study of T cell responses to AZD1222 COVID-19 vaccine. Clones were read by immunoSEQ multiplex PCR, and TCRdb kept only the in-frame ones, dropping some. In the table there are around 95,000 clones, 70% to 90% of which are singletons. Sequenced here: peripheral blood, sampled on day 0 of MenACWY control vaccination. The source is an adult in good health. Each CDR3 is given with its conserved first and last residue. Clone size appears in some rows only: once, few, many, or a class for an expanded clone.

v_gene: TRBV6-2/TRBV6-3
j_gene: TRBJ1-2
abundance: -
CDR3aa: CASSRTVGNYGYTF

v_gene: TRBV27
j_gene: TRBJ1-5
abundance: -
CDR3aa: CARTTWSNQPQHF

v_gene: TRBV7-9
j_gene: TRBJ1-2
abundance: -
CDR3aa: CASSEDGNYGYTF

v_gene: TRBV30
j_gene: TRBJ2-7
abundance: -
CDR3aa: CAWSTGTAPEQYF

v_gene: TRBV7-2
j_gene: TRBJ1-5
abundance: -
CDR3aa: CASSLGGRSRQPQHF

v_gene: TRBV19
j_gene: TRBJ2-1
abundance: -
CDR3aa: CASSITPGGNEQFF

v_gene: TRBV7-9
j_gene: TRBJ1-5
abundance: -
CDR3aa: CASSLAGQPQHF

v_gene: TRBV12-2
j_gene: TRBJ1-5
abundance: -
CDR3aa: CARRGQGDQPQHF

v_gene: TRBV28
j_gene: TRBJ2-6
abundance: once
CDR3aa: CASHLSGANVLTF

v_gene: TRBV10-3
j_gene: TRBJ2-7
abundance: -
CDR3aa: CATQAERDEQYF

v_gene: TRBV5-1
j_gene: TRBJ2-6
abundance: -
CDR3aa: CASSLASPPSTGANVLTF

v_gene: TRBV3-1/TRBV3-2
j_gene: TRBJ1-6
abundance: -
CDR3aa: CASSWGENYNSPLHF

v_gene: TRBV24-1
j_gene: TRBJ1-4
abundance: -
CDR3aa: CATSDPRVGNEKLFF

v_gene: TRBV7-2
j_gene: TRBJ1-5
abundance: once
CDR3aa: CASSLDRDQPQHF

v_gene: TRBV7-9
j_gene: TRBJ1-6
abundance: -
CDR3aa: CASSLGGLDSPLHF

v_gene: TRBV5-1
j_gene: TRBJ2-3
abundance: once
CDR3aa: CASQSEGFTDTQYF

v_gene: TRBV4-1
j_gene: TRBJ1-4
abundance: few
CDR3aa: CASSREAVATNEKLFF

v_gene: TRBV7-2
j_gene: TRBJ2-5
abundance: -
CDR3aa: CASSPRGGTSGTQETQYF

v_gene: TRBV15
j_gene: TRBJ2-1
abundance: -
CDR3aa: CATSSLDSEQFF

v_gene: TRBV5-6
j_gene: TRBJ2-7
abundance: -
CDR3aa: CASSLGHHYEQYF

v_gene: TRBV9
j_gene: TRBJ2-5
abundance: -
CDR3aa: CASSVDSETQYF

v_gene: TRBV30
j_gene: TRBJ1-5
abundance: -
CDR3aa: CAWSSGQGRQPQHF

v_gene: TRBV19
j_gene: TRBJ2-7
abundance: -
CDR3aa: CASSMGRGYEQYF

v_gene: TRBV6-5
j_gene: TRBJ1-2
abundance: -
CDR3aa: CATNRGANYGYTF

v_gene: TRBV6-5
j_gene: TRBJ1-4
abundance: -
CDR3aa: CASSLRTGFAGLFF

v_gene: TRBV27
j_gene: TRBJ1-2
abundance: -
CDR3aa: CATGVGRHYGYTF

v_gene: TRBV6-5
j_gene: TRBJ2-7
abundance: -
CDR3aa: CASGRGPGEQYF

v_gene: TRBV7-2
j_gene: TRBJ2-3
abundance: -
CDR3aa: CASTLITDTQYF

v_gene: TRBV4-2
j_gene: TRBJ2-7
abundance: -
CDR3aa: CASSQPGLAGEQYF

v_gene: TRBV5-5
j_gene: TRBJ2-3
abundance: few
CDR3aa: CASSIDLADTQYF

v_gene: TRBV7-2
j_gene: TRBJ1-5
abundance: once
CDR3aa: CASSLDSNQPQHF

v_gene: TRBV28
j_gene: TRBJ1-2
abundance: -
CDR3aa: CATETNYGYTF

v_gene: TRBV7-3
j_gene: TRBJ1-6
abundance: -
CDR3aa: CASSSGTWNSPLHF

v_gene: TRBV6-5
j_gene: TRBJ2-7
abundance: -
CDR3aa: CASSRAFRQGEKQYF

v_gene: TRBV7-2
j_gene: TRBJ1-3
abundance: -
CDR3aa: CASSFVFEGVVGNTIYF

v_gene: TRBV28
j_gene: TRBJ1-4
abundance: once
CDR3aa: CASRANEKLFF

v_gene: TRBV10-1
j_gene: TRBJ2-7
abundance: -
CDR3aa: CATRPRRDSYEQYF

v_gene: TRBV11-2
j_gene: TRBJ2-2
abundance: -
CDR3aa: CASSRTGIAGELFF

v_gene: TRBV3-1/TRBV3-2
j_gene: TRBJ2-1
abundance: -
CDR3aa: CASSQDTSVDEQFF

v_gene: TRBV5-1
j_gene: TRBJ2-4
abundance: -
CDR3aa: CASSPVGRGNIQYF

v_gene: TRBV6-2/TRBV6-3
j_gene: TRBJ1-1
abundance: -
CDR3aa: CASSLTALNTEAFF

v_gene: TRBV28
j_gene: TRBJ2-7
abundance: -
CDR3aa: CASSLGTGKYYEQYF

v_gene: TRBV6-6
j_gene: TRBJ1-2
abundance: -
CDR3aa: CASTPGEGYTF

v_gene: TRBV25-1
j_gene: TRBJ2-3
abundance: -
CDR3aa: CASSEFQLAGGAGDTQYF

v_gene: TRBV5-1
j_gene: TRBJ2-1
abundance: -
CDR3aa: CASSLTGTGNNEQFF

v_gene: TRBV5-1
j_gene: TRBJ1-6
abundance: once
CDR3aa: CASSLTGAAPLHF

v_gene: TRBV2
j_gene: TRBJ2-7
abundance: -
CDR3aa: CASSEAPRREPYEQYF

v_gene: TRBV4-2
j_gene: TRBJ1-6
abundance: -
CDR3aa: CASSQGDGPPAPLHF

v_gene: TRBV19
j_gene: TRBJ1-6
abundance: -
CDR3aa: CASSIETRLNSPLHF

v_gene: TRBV28
j_gene: TRBJ2-3
abundance: -
CDR3aa: CASSPTTSGTDTQYF

v_gene: TRBV3-1/TRBV3-2
j_gene: TRBJ1-1
abundance: -
CDR3aa: CASRPGTGVGLSTEAFF

v_gene: TRBV5-4
j_gene: TRBJ1-6
abundance: -
CDR3aa: CASSAHVGDGPLHF

v_gene: TRBV6-6
j_gene: TRBJ1-1
abundance: once
CDR3aa: CASSSGTGYNTEAFF

v_gene: TRBV3-1/TRBV3-2
j_gene: TRBJ1-1
abundance: -
CDR3aa: CASSPQAGARTEAFF

v_gene: TRBV12-3/TRBV12-4
j_gene: TRBJ2-1
abundance: -
CDR3aa: CASSLLAANEQFF